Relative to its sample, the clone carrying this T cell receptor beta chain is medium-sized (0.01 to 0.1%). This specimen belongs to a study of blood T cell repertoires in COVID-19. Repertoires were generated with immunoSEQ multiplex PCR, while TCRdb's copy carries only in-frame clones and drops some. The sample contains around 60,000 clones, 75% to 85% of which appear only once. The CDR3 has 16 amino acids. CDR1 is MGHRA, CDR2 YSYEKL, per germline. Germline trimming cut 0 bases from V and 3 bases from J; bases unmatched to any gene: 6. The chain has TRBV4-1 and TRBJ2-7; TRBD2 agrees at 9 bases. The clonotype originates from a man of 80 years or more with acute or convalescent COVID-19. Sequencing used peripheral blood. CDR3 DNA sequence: TGCGCCAGCAGCCAAGATCCTAGCGGGGCCCACTACGAGCAGTACTTC. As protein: CASSQDPSGAHYEQYF.